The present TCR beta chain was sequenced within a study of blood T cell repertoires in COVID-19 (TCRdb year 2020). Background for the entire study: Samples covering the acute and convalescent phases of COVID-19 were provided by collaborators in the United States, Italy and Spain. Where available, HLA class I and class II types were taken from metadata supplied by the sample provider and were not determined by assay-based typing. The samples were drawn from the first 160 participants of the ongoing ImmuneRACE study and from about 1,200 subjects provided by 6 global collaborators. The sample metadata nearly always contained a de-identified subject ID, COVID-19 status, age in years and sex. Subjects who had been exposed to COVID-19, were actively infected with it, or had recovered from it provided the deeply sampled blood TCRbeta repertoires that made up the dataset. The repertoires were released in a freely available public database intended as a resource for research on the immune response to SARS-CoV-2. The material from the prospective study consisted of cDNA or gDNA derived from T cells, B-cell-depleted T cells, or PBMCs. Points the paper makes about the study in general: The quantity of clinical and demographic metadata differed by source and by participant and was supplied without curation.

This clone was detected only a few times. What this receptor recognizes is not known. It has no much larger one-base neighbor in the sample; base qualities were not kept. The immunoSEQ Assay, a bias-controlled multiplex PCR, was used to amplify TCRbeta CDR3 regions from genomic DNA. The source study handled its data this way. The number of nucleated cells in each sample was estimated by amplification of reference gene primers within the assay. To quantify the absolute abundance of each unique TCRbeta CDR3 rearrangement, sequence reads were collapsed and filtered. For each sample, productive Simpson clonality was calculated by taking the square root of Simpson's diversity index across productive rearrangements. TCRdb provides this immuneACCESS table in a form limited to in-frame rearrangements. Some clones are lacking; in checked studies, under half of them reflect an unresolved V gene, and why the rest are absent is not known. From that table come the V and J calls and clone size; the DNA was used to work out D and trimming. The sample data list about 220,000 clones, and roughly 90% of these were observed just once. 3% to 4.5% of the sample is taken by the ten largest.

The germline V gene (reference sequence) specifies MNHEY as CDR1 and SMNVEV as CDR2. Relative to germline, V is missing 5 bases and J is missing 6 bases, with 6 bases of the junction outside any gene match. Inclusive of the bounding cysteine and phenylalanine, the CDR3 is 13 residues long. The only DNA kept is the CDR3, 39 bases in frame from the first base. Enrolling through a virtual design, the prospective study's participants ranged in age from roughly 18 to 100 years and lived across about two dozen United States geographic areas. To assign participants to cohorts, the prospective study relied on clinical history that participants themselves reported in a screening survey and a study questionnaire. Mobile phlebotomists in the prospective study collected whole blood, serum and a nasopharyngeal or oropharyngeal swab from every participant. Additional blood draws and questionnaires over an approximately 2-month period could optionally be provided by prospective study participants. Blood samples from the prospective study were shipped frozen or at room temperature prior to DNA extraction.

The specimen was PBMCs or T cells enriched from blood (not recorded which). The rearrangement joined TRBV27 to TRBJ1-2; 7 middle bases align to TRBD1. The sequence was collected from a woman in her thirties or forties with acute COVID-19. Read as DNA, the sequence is TGTGCCAGCAGTATACAGGGGTTGGATGGCTACACCTTC. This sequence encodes CASSIQGLDGYTF.